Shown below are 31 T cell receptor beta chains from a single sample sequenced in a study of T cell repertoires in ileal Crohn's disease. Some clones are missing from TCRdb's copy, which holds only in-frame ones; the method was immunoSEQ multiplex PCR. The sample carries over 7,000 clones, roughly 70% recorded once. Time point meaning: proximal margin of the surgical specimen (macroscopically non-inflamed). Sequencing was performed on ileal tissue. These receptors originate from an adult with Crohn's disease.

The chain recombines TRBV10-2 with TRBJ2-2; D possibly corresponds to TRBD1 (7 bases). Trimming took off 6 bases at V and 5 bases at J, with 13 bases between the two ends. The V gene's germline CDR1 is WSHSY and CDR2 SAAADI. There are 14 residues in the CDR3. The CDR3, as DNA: TGCGCCAGCAGAGACCCAGGGGGGACCGGGGAGCTGTTTTTT. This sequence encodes CASRDPGGTGELFF.

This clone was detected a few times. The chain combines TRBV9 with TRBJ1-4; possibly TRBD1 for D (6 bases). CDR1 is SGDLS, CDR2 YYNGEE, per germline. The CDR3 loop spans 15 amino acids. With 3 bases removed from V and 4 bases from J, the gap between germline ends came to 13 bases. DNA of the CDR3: TGTGCCAGCAGCGAGGGGGACATTTTTAATGAAAAACTGTTTTTT. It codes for CASSEGDIFNEKLFF.

CDR3 DNA sequence: TGTGCCAGCAGCCAGATCGGGGGTACACGTCAGTTCTTC. Amino acids: CASSQIGGTRQFF. The chain is built from TRBV14 and TRBJ2-1; a possible D gene is TRBD2 (6 bases). Germline V gives CDR1 SGHDN, CDR2 FVKESK. Trimming left V 3 bases short and J 13 bases short, with 16 bases between. The CDR3 runs to 13 residues. The full variable domain, in which reference TRBV14 and TRBJ2-1 provide the parts outside the CDR3, is EAGVTQFPSHSVIEKGQTVTLRCDPISGHDNLYWYRRVMGKEIKFLLHFVKESKQDESGMPNNRFLAERTGGTYSTLKVQPAELEDSGVYFCASSQIGGTRQFFGPGTRLTVL.

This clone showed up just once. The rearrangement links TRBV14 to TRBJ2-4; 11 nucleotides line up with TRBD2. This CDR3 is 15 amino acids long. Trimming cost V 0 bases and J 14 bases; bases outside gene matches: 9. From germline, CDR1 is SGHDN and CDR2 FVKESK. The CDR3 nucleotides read TGTGCCAGCAGCCAAGAGGGGGCATCGACTAGCGGGAAGTACTTC. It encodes CASSQEGASTSGKYF.

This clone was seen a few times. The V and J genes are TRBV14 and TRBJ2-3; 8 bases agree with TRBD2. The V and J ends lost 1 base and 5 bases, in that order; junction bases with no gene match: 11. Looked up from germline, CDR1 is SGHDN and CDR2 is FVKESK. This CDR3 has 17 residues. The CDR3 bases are TGTGCCAGCAGCCAAGGGTTGACGGGAGGGCCCGGAGATACGCAGTATTTT. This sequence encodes CASSQGLTGGPGDTQYF.

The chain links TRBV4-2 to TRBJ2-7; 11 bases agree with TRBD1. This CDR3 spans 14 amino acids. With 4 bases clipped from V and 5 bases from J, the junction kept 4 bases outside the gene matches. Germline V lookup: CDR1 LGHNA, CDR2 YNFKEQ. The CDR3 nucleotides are TGTGCCAGCAGCCGGGACAGGGGGTATAACGAGCAGTACTTC. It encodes CASSRDRGYNEQYF.

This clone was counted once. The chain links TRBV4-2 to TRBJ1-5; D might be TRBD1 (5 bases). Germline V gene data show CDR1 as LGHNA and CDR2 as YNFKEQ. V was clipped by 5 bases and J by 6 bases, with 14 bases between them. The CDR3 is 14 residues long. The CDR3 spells CASSLRGGGQPQHF. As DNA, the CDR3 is TGTGCCAGCAGCTTGCGGGGGGGAGGTCAGCCCCAGCATTTT.

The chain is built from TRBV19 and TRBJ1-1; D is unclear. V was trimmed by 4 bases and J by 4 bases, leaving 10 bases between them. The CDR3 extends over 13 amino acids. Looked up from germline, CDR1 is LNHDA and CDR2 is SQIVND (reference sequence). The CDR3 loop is CASSTPRGTEAFF. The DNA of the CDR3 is TGTGCCAGTAGTACCCCCCGGGGCACTGAAGCTTTCTTT.

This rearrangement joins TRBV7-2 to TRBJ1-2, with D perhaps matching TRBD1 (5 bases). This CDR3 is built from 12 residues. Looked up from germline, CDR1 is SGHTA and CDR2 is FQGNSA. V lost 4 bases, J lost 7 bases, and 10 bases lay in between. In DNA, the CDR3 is TGTGCCAGCAGCTGGCCAGGGTCTGGCTACACCTTC. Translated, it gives CASSWPGSGYTF.

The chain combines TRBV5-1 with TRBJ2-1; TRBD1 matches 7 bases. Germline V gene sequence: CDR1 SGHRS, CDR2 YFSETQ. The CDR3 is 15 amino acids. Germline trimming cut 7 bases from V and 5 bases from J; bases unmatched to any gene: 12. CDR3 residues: CASQNRQGRDNEQFF. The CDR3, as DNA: TGCGCCAGCCAGAATAGACAGGGTCGGGACAATGAGCAGTTCTTC.

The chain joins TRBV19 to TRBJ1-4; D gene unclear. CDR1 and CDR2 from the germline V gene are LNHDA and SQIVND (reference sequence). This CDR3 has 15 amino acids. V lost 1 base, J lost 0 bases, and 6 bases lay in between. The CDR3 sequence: CASSIGTATNEKLFF. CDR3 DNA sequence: TGTGCCAGTAGTATAGGAACAGCAACTAATGAAAAACTGTTTTTT.

The CDR3 is CASSLVGLADTQYF. Written as DNA, the CDR3 is TGTGCCAGCAGCTTAGTGGGACTAGCAGATACGCAGTATTTT. This chain uses TRBV13 with TRBJ2-3; TRBD2 agrees at 8 bases. Germline V gives CDR1 PRHDT, CDR2 FYEKMQ (reference sequence). This CDR3 spans 14 amino acids. V trimming: 1 base; J trimming: 4 bases; junction bases outside the gene matches: 1.

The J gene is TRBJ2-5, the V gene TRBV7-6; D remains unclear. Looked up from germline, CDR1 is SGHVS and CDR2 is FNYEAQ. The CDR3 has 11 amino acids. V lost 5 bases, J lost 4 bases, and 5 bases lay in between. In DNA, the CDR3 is TGTGCCAGCAGCCGAGGAGAGACCCAGTACTTC. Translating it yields CASSRGETQYF.

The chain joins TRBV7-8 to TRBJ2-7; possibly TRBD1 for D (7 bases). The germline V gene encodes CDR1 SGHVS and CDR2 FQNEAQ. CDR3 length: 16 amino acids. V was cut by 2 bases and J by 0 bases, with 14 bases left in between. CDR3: CASSLRARGVSYEQYF. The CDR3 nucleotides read TGTGCCAGCAGCTTAAGGGCCAGGGGGGTCTCCTACGAGCAGTACTTC.

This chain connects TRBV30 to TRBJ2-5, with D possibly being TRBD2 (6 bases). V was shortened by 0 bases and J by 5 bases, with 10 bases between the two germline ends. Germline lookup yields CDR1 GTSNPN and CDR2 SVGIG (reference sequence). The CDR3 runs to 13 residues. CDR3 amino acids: CAWSVTRGETQYF. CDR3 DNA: TGTGCCTGGAGTGTGACACGGGGGGAGACCCAGTACTTC. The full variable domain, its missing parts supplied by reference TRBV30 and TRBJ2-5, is SQTIHQWPATLVQPVGSPLSLECTVEGTSNPNLYWYRQAAGRGLQLLFYSVGIGQISSEVPQNLSASRPQDRQFILSSKKLLLSDSGFYLCAWSVTRGETQYFGPGTRLLVL.

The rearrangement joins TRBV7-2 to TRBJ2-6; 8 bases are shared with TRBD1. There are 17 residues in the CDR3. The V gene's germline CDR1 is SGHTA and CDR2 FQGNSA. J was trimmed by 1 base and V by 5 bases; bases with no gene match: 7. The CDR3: CASSAPGQGSGANVLTF. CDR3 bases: TGTGCCAGCAGCGCCCCTGGACAGGGTTCTGGGGCCAACGTCCTGACTTTC. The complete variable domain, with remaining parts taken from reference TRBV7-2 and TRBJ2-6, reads GAGVSQSPSNKVTEKGKDVELRCDPISGHTALYWYRQSLGQGLEFLIYFQGNSAPDKSGLPSDRFSAERTGGSVSTLTIQRTQQEDSAVYLCASSAPGQGSGANVLTFGAGSRLTVL.

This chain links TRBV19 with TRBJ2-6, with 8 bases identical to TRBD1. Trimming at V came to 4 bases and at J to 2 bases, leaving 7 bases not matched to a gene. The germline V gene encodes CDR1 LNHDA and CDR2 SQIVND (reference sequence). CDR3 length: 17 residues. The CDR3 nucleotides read TGTGCCAGTAGTACCATGACAGGGGCAGCTGGGGCCAACGTCCTGACTTTC. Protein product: CASSTMTGAAGANVLTF.

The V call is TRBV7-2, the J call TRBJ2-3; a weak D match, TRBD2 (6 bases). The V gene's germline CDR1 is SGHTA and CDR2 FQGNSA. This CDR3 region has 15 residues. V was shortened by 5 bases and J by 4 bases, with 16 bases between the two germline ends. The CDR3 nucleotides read TGTGCCAGCAGCACCGGGAGCAATTTTCCAGATACGCAGTATTTT. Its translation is CASSTGSNFPDTQYF.

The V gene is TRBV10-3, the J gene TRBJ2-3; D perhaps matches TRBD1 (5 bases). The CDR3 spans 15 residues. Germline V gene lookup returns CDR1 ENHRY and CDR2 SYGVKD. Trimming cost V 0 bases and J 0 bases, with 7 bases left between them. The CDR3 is CAISESQASTDTQYF. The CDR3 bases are TGTGCCATCAGTGAGTCACAGGCCAGCACAGATACGCAGTATTTT.

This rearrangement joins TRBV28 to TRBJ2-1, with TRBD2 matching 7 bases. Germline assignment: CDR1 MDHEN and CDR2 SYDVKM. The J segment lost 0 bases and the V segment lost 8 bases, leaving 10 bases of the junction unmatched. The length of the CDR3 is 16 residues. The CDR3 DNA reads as TGTGCCAGCGTTGCCCAGCGGGGTAACTCCTACAATGAGCAGTTCTTC. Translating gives CASVAQRGNSYNEQFF.

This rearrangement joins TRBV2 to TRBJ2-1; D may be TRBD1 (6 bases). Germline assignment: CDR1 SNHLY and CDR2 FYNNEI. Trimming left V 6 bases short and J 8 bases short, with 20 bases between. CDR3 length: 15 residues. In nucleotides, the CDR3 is TGTGCCAGCAGCGACACCTCGACAGGAATCGATGAGCAGTTCTTC. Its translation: CASSDTSTGIDEQFF.

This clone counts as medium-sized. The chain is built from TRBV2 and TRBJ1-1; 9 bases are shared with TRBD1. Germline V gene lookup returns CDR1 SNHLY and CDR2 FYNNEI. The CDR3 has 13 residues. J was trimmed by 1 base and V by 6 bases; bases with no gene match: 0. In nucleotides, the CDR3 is TGTGCCAGCAGGACAGGGGGGAACACTGAAGCTTTCTTT. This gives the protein CASRTGGNTEAFF.

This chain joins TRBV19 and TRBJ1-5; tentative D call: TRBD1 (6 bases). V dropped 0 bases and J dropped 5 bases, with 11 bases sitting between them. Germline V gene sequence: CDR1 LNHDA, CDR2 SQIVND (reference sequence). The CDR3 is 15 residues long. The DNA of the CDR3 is TGTGCCAGTAGTATAGATGGCAGGGGTCATCAGCCCCAGCATTTT. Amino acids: CASSIDGRGHQPQHF. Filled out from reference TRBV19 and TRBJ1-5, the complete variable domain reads DGGITQSPKYLFRKEGQNVTLSCEQNLNHDAMYWYRQDPGQGLRLIYYSQIVNDFQKGDIAEGYSVSREKKESFPLTVTSAQKNPTAFYLCASSIDGRGHQPQHFGDGTRLSIL.

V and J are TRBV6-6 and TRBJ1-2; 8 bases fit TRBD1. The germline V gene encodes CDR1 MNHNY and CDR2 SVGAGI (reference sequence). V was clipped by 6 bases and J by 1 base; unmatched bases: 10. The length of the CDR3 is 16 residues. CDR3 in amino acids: CASRRDRPKFNYGYTF. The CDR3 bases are TGTGCCAGCAGAAGGGACAGGCCCAAATTTAACTATGGCTACACCTTC.

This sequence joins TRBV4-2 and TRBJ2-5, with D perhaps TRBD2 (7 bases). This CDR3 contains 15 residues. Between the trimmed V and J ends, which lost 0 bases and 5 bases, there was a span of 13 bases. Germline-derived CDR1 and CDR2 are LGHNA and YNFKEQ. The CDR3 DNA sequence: TGTGCCAGCAGCCAAGAGGGGGCGCGGGGGGAGACCCAGTACTTC. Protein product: CASSQEGARGETQYF.

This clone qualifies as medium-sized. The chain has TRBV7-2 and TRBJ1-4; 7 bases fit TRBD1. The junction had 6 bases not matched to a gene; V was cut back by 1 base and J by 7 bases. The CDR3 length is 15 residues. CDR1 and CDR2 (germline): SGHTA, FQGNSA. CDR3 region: CASSLGRGPTEKLFF. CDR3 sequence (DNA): TGTGCCAGCAGCTTAGGAAGGGGGCCGACTGAAAAACTGTTTTTT.

The CDR3 is CASSQDRRAWSNTEAFF. DNA for the CDR3: TGTGCCAGCAGCCAAGATCGGCGGGCGTGGAGTAACACTGAAGCTTTCTTT. V usage is TRBV4-2 and J usage is TRBJ1-1; D is uncertain. V lost 0 bases, J lost 2 bases, and 16 bases lay in between. The CDR3 has 17 residues. Germline V CDR1 and CDR2: LGHNA, YNFKEQ.

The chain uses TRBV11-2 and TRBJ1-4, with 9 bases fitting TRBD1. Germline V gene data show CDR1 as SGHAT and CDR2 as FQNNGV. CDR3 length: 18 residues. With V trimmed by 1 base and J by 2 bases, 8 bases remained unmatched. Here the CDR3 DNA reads TGTGCCAGCAGCTTAGTAGGACAGGGGTCAGTGACTAATGAAAAACTGTTTTTT. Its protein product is CASSLVGQGSVTNEKLFF.

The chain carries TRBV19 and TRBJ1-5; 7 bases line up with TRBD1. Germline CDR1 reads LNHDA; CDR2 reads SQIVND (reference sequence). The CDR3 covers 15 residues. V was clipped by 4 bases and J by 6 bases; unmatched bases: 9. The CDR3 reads CASSTPQGVGQPQHF. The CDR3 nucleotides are TGTGCCAGTAGTACCCCCCAGGGGGTAGGTCAGCCCCAGCATTTT.

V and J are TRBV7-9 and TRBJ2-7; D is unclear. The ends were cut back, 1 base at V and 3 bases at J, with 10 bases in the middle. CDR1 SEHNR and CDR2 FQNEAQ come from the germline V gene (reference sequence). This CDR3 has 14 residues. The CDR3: CASSLGQANYEQYF. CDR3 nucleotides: TGTGCCAGCAGCTTAGGGCAGGCCAACTACGAGCAGTACTTC.

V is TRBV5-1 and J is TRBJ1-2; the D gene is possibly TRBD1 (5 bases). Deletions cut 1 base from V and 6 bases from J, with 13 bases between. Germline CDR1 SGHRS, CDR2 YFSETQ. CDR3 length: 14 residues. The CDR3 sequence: CASSLSRQLDGYTF. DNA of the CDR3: TGCGCCAGCAGCTTGAGCCGACAGTTGGATGGCTACACCTTC.